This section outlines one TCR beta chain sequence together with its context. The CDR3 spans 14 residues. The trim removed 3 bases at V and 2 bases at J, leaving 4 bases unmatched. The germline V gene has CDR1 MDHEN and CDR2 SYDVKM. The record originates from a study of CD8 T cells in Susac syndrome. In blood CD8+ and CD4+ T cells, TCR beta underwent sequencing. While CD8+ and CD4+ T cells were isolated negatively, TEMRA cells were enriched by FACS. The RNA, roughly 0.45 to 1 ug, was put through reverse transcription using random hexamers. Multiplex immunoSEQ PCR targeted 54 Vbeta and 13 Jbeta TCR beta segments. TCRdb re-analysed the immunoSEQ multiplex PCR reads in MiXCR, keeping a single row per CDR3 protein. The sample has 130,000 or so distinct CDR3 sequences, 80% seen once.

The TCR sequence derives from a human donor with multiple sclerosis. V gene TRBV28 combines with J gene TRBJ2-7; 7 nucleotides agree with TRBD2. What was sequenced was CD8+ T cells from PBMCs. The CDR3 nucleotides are TGTGCCAGCAGTTTTGGGGGGGTGACCTACGAGCAGTACTTC. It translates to CASSFGGVTYEQYF.